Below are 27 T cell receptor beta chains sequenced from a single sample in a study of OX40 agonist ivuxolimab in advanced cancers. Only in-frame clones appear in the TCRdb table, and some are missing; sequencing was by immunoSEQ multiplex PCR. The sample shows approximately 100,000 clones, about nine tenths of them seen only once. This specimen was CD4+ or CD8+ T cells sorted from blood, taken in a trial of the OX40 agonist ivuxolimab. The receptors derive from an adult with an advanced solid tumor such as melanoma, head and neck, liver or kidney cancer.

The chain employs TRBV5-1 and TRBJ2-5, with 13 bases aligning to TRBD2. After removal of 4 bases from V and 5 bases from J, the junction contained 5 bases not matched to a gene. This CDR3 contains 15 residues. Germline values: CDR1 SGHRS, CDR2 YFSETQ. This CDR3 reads CASSPGLAGFETQYF. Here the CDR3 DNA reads TGCGCCAGCAGCCCGGGACTAGCGGGATTTGAGACCCAGTACTTC.

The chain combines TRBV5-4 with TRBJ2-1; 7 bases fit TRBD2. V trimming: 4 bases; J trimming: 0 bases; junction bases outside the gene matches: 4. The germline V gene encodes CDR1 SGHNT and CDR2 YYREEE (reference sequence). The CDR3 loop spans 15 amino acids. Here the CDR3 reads CASSRDYSSYNEQFF. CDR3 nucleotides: TGTGCCAGCAGCCGGGACTACAGCTCCTACAATGAGCAGTTCTTC.

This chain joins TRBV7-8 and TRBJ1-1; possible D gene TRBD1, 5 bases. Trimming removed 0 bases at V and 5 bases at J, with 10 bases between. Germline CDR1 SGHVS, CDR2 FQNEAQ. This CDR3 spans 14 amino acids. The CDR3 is CASSLAQTVTEAFF. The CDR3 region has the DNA TGTGCCAGCAGCTTAGCGCAGACAGTTACTGAAGCTTTCTTT. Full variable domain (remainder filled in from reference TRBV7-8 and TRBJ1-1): GAGVSQSPRYKVAKRGQDVALRCDPISGHVSLFWYQQALGQGPEFLTYFQNEAQLDKSGLPSDRFFAERPEGSVSTLKIQRTQQEDSAVYLCASSLAQTVTEAFFGQGTRLTVV.

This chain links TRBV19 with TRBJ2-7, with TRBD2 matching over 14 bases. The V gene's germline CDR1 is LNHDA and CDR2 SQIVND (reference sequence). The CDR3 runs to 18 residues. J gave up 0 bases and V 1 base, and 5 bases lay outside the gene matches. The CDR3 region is CASSIVGTSGGSSYEQYF. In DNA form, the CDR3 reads TGTGCCAGTAGTATAGTGGGGACTAGCGGGGGAAGCTCCTACGAGCAGTACTTC.

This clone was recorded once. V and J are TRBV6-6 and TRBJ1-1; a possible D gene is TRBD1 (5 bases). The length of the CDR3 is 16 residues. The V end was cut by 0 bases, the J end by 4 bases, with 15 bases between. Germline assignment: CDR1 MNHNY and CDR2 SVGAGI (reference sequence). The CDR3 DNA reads TGTGCCAGCAGTTACTCGATTGGGGCAGCGGTCACTGAAGCTTTCTTT. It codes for CASSYSIGAAVTEAFF.

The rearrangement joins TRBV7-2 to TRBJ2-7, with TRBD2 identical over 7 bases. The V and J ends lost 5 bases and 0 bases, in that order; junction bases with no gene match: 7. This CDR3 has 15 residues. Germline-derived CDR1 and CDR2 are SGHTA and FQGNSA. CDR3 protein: CASSVVAGASYEQYF. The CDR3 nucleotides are TGTGCCAGCAGCGTTGTAGCGGGTGCCTCCTACGAGCAGTACTTC.

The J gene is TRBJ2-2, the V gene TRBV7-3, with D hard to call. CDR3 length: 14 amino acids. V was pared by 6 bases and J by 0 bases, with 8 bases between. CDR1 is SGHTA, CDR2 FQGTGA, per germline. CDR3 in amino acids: CASSQSANTGELFF. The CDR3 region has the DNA TGTGCCAGCAGTCAATCTGCGAACACCGGGGAGCTGTTTTTT.

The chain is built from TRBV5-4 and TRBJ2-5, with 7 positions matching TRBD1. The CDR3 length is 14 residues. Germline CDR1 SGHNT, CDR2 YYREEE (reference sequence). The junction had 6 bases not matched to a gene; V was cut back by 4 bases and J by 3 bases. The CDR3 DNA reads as TGTGCCAGCAGCCTGACAGGGACCGAAGAGACCCAGTACTTC. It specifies CASSLTGTEETQYF.

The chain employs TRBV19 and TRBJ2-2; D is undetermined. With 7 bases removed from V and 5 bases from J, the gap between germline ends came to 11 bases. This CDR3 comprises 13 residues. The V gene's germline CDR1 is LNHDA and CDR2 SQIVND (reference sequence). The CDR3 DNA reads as TGTGCCAGTACCCTAGGGCGGACCGGGGAGCTGTTTTTT. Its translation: CASTLGRTGELFF.

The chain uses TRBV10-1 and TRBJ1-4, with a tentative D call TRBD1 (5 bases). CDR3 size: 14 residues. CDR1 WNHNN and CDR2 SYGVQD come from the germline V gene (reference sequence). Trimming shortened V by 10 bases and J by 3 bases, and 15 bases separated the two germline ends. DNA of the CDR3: TGCGCCACTCACGGGGGAGGGCCTAATGAAAAACTGTTTTTT. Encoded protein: CATHGGGPNEKLFF.

The CDR3 DNA reads TGTGCCAGCAGTTCCGGACCGAACCAAGCTTTCTTT. Its protein product is CASSSGPNQAFF. The chain joins TRBV28 to TRBJ1-1; no clear D gene. The germline V gene encodes CDR1 MDHEN and CDR2 SYDVKM. Trimming stripped 4 bases from V and 9 bases from J, with 12 bases between. The CDR3 is 12 amino acids.

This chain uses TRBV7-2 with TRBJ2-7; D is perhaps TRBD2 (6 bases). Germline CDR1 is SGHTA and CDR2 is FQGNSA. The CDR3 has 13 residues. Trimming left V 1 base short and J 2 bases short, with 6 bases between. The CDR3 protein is CASSLVAAYEQYF. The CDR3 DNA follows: TGTGCCAGCAGCTTAGTAGCGGCCTACGAGCAGTACTTC.

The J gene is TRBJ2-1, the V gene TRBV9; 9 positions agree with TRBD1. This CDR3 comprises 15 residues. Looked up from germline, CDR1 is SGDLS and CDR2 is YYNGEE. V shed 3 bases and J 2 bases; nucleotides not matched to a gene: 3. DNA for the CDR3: TGTGCCAGCAGCGAAAGACAGGGGGCCTACAATGAGCAGTTCTTC. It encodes CASSERQGAYNEQFF.

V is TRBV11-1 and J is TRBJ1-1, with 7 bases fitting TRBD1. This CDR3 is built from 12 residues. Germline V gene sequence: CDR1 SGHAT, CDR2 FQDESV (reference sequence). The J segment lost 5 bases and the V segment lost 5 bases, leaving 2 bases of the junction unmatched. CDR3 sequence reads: CASSDRVTEAFF. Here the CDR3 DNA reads TGTGCCAGCAGCGACAGGGTTACTGAAGCTTTCTTT.

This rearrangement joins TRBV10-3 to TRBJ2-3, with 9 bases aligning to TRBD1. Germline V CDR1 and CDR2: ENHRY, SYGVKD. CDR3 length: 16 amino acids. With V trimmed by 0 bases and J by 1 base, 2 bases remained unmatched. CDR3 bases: TGTGCCATCAGTGAGTCGACAGGGGGAGGCACAGATACGCAGTATTTT. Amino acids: CAISESTGGGTDTQYF.

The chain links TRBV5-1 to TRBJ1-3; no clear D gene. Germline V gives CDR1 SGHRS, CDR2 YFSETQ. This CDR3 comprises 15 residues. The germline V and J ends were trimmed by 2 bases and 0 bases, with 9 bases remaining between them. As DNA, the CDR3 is TGCGCCAGCAGCTTATACATGAGCTCTGGAAACACCATATATTTT. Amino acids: CASSLYMSSGNTIYF.

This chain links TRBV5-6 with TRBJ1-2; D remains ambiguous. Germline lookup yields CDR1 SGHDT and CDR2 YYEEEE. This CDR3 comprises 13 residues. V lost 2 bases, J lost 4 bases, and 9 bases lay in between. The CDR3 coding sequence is TGTGCCAGCAGCTTTGGTACAACCTATGGCTACACCTTC. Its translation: CASSFGTTYGYTF.

The CDR3 bases are TGTGCCAGCAGCTTAGATCCCCGGGCCCCGGGGGCGCAGTTCTTC. This translates into CASSLDPRAPGAQFF. V is TRBV11-3 and J is TRBJ2-1, with D perhaps assigned TRBD1 or TRBD2 (6 bases each). V was clipped by 0 bases and J by 12 bases, with 18 bases between them. The CDR3 covers 15 residues. Germline CDR1 is SGHNT and CDR2 is YENEEA.

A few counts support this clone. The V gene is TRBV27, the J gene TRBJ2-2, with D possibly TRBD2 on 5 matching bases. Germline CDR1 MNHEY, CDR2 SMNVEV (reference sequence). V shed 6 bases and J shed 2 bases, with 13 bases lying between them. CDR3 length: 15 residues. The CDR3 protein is CASSLDYSNTGELFF. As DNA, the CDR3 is TGTGCCAGCAGCCTCGACTACAGTAACACCGGGGAGCTGTTTTTT.

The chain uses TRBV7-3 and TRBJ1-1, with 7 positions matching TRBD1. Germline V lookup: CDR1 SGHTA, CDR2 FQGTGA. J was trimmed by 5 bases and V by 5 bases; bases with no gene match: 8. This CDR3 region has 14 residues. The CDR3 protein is CASSPQQGWTEAFF. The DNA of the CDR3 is TGTGCCAGCAGCCCCCAACAGGGGTGGACTGAAGCTTTCTTT.

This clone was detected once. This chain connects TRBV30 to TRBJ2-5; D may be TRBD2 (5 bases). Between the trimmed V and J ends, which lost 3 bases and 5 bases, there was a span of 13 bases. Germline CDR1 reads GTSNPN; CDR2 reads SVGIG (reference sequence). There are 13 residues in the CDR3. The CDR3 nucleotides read TGTGCCTGGAGCGCCGCGCCGGGGGAGACCCAGTACTTC. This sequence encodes CAWSAAPGETQYF.

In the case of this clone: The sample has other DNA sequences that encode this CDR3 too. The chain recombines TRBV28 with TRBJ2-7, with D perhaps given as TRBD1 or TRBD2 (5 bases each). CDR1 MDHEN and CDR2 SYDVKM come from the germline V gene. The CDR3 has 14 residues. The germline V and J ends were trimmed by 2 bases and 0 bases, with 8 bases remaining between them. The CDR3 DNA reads TGTGCCAGCAGTTTAGGGGGAAACTCCTACGAGCAGTACTTC. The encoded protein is CASSLGGNSYEQYF.

The CDR3 sequence: CASSLGAGGTDTQYF. The CDR3 DNA follows: TGTGCCAGCAGCTTAGGGGCGGGGGGCACAGATACGCAGTATTTT. The V gene is TRBV7-9, the J gene TRBJ2-3, with 7 nucleotides matching TRBD2. In germline, CDR1 is SEHNR, CDR2 FQNEAQ (reference sequence). The V and J ends lost 1 base and 1 base, in that order; junction bases with no gene match: 2. The CDR3 loop spans 15 amino acids.

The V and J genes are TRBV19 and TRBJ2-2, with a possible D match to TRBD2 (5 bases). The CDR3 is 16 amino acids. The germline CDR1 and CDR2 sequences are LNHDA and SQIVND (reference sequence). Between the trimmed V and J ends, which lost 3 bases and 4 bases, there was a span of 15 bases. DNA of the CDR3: TGTGCCAGTAGTATTTCAGTTGCCCGGGGCACCGGGGAGCTGTTTTTT. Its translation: CASSISVARGTGELFF.

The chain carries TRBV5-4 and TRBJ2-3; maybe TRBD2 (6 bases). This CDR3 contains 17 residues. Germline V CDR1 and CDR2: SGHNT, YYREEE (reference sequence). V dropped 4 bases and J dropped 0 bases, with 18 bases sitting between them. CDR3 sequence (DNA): TGTGCCAGCAGCGAATGGTATATAAGCGGGAGCACAGATACGCAGTATTTT. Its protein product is CASSEWYISGSTDTQYF.

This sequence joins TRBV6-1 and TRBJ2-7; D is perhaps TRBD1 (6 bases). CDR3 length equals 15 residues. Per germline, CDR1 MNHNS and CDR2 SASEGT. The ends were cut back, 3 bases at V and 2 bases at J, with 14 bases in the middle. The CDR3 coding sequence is TGTGCCAGCAGTGAGCATGGGACATCGACCTACGAGCAGTACTTC. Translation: CASSEHGTSTYEQYF.

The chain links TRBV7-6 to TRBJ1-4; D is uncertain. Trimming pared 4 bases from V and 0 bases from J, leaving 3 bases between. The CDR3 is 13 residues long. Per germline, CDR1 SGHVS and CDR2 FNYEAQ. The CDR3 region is CASSSTTNEKLFF. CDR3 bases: TGTGCCAGCAGCTCTACAACTAATGAAAAACTGTTTTTT.